Here is one T cell receptor beta chain with its context. Its antigen is undetermined. This sample was taken from a study of cytomegalovirus exposure and HLA in healthy donors. Findings and limits, study-wide: Association of under 20,000 TCR beta sequences with HLA alleles was found at 0.05 false discovery rate in a later analysis.

13 Jbeta primers and 60 Vbeta primers were used for the PCR. Only in-frame clones appear in the TCRdb table, and some are missing; sequencing was by immunoSEQ multiplex PCR. The table has some 170,000 clones, about four fifths seen once; the top ten hold 2.5% to 3%. The receptor was derived from a female donor in good health and CMV-seronegative. The sequenced material came from PBMCs.

The CDR3, as DNA: TGTGCCAGCAGCGCAGGTGGTAGCGGGGGGGCCGGGGAGACCCAGTACTTC. This encodes CASSAGGSGGAGETQYF. V and J are TRBV9 and TRBJ2-5; TRBD2 agrees at 11 bases. Germline V gives CDR1 SGDLS, CDR2 YYNGEE. This CDR3 comprises 17 residues. V lost 3 bases and J lost 5; bases outside the gene matches: 12.